This T cell receptor (beta chain) was recorded in a study of siplizumab effects on memory and regulatory T cells. Study observations and caveats: There was no confirmation of the suppressive function of proliferating Tregs from siplizumab cultures.

The CDR3 extends over 15 amino acids. CDR1 SGHVS and CDR2 FQNEAQ come from the germline V gene. The V end lost 4 bases, the J end lost 1 base, and 13 bases lay between the germline ends. Comments on this clone: Its target is not known.

The table came from immunoSEQ multiplex PCR; TCRdb's copy has only in-frame clones and leaves some out. The sample has 100,000 or so clones, about 94% seen once. Sequenced input: non-Treg CD4+ T cells sorted from blood. The chain couples TRBV7-8 to TRBJ2-5, with D perhaps TRBD1 or TRBD2 (5 bases each). This receptor was taken from a human donor in good health. CDR3 coding DNA: TGTGCCAGCAGCTGGTGGGGGAGCAGCCAAGAGACCCAGTACTTC. It encodes CASSWWGSSQETQYF.